What follows are 14 T cell receptor beta chains derived from one specimen sequenced in a study of T cells after yellow fever vaccination. TCRdb ran MiXCR on the 5' RACE reads and lists one entry per CDR3 protein. Seen here are 500,000 to 700,000 distinct CDR3 sequences, over 15% observed once, and the top ten hold 14%. The sequencing here drew on PBMCs, taken 15 days after the yellow fever booster vaccination. The receptors were sampled from a man aged 25 to 40 who received the YFV17D yellow fever vaccine.

The V and J genes are TRBV20-1 and TRBJ2-5, with 8 bases lining up with TRBD2. The J segment lost 3 bases and the V segment lost 1 base, leaving 7 bases of the junction unmatched. Germline CDR1 is DFQATT and CDR2 is SNEGSKA (reference sequence). CDR3 length: 15 amino acids. The CDR3 region is CSARVTGRVKETQYF. The CDR3 DNA is TGCAGTGCTAGAGTTACCGGGAGGGTCAAAGAGACCCAGTACTTC.

CDR3 nucleotide sequence: TGTGCCAGCAGCCAAGATAGGCTAGCGGGAGTTAGTGAGCAGTTCTTC. It yields the protein CASSQDRLAGVSEQFF. V and J are TRBV4-2 and TRBJ2-1, with 10 bases that match TRBD2. The CDR3 has 16 residues. Germline V gives CDR1 LGHNA, CDR2 YNFKEQ. Trimming removed 0 bases from V and 9 bases from J; junction bases left unmatched: 8.

In this sample, this clonotype turned up a few times. The chain is built from TRBV28 and TRBJ2-2; 12 nucleotides line up with TRBD1. CDR1 is MDHEN and CDR2 is SYDVKM in the germline V gene. Trimming cost V 5 bases and J 1 base; bases outside gene matches: 11. The CDR3 is made up of 19 amino acids. CDR3 bases: TGTGCCAGCAGTGATCTGGGACAGGGGGCGTCCGGGAACACCGGGGAGCTGTTTTTT. Its protein is CASSDLGQGASGNTGELFF. Variable domain in full (rest from reference TRBV28 and TRBJ2-2): DVKVTQSSRYLVKRTGEKVFLECVQDMDHENMFWYRQDPGLGLRLIYFSYDVKMKEKGDIPEGYSVSREKKERFSLILESASTNQTSMYLCASSDLGQGASGNTGELFFGEGSRLTVL.

This clonotype was recorded a few times. As DNA, the CDR3 is TGTGCCAGCAGCCCATTACCGCGACAGGAGCCCTACGAGCAGTACTTC. Translating gives CASSPLPRQEPYEQYF. This chain links TRBV7-2 with TRBJ2-7, with TRBD1 as a possible D gene (6 bases). Deletions cut 5 bases from V and 2 bases from J, with 19 bases between. The CDR3 sequence is 16 residues long. Germline V gene data show CDR1 as SGHTA and CDR2 as FQGNSA.

This clonotype showed up just a few times. J is TRBJ2-7 and V is TRBV11-2; D not resolved. Trimming shortened V by 4 bases and J by 3 bases, and 13 bases separated the two germline ends. In germline, CDR1 is SGHAT, CDR2 FQNNGV. The CDR3 is 14 residues long. CDR3 sequence (DNA): TGTGCCAGCAGCTCGCTAAGCCCTTACTACGAGCAGTACTTC. As protein: CASSSLSPYYEQYF.

This clonotype was picked up a small number of times. The chain links TRBV7-9 to TRBJ2-2, with D maybe TRBD1 (5 bases). Trimming shortened V by 2 bases and J by 7 bases, and 14 bases separated the two germline ends. The CDR3 covers 15 residues. Germline values: CDR1 SEHNR, CDR2 FQNEAQ (reference sequence). The CDR3 reads CASSLYLLQGGELFF. Here the CDR3 DNA reads TGTGCCAGCAGCTTATATCTTCTGCAGGGCGGGGAGCTGTTTTTT.

This chain links TRBV5-1 with TRBJ2-7, with D perhaps TRBD1 or TRBD2 (5 bases each). Germline V gene lookup returns CDR1 SGHRS and CDR2 YFSETQ. CDR3 length: 17 residues. V was trimmed by 4 bases and J by 2 bases, leaving 22 bases between them. The chain's CDR3 is CASSLRIVGGSTYEQYF. For the CDR3, the DNA is TGCGCCAGCAGCCTTAGGATCGTTGGGGGATCCACCTACGAGCAGTACTTC. Together with reference TRBV5-1 and TRBJ2-7, the CDR3 gives the full variable domain: KAGVTQTPRYLIKTRGQQVTLSCSPISGHRSVSWYQQTPGQGLQFLFEYFSETQRNKGNFPGRFSGRQFSNSRSEMNVSTLELGDSALYLCASSLRIVGGSTYEQYFGPGTRLTVT.

The chain recombines TRBV18 with TRBJ2-1; D is tentatively TRBD1 or TRBD2 (5 bases each). V lost 3 bases to trimming and J lost 10 bases, with 10 bases between them. The CDR3 runs to 12 residues. Germline V gives CDR1 KGHSH, CDR2 LQKENI. The CDR3 sequence: CASSPGGKEQFF. CDR3 bases: TGTGCCAGCTCACCTGGGGGTAAAGAGCAGTTCTTC.

The table lists this clonotype with a few counts. This chain joins TRBV15 and TRBJ2-1; a weak D match, TRBD1 (5 bases). This CDR3 contains 15 residues. Trimming left V 1 base short and J 1 base short, with 8 bases between. CDR1 is LNHNV, CDR2 YYDKDF, per germline (reference sequence). The CDR3 DNA is TGTGCCACCAGCAGAGGGGGCGGTTCCTACAATGAGCAGTTCTTC. It is translated as CATSRGGGSYNEQFF.

The chain couples TRBV5-1 to TRBJ2-7; no clear D. Trimming shortened V by 6 bases and J by 1 base, and 11 bases separated the two germline ends. CDR1 SGHRS and CDR2 YFSETQ come from the germline V gene. The CDR3 runs 13 residues. As DNA, the CDR3 is TGCGCCAGCACGAAGATAGGGTCCTACGAGCAGTACTTC. This translates into CASTKIGSYEQYF.

This rearrangement joins TRBV20-1 to TRBJ2-1; 13 bases match TRBD2. The CDR3 extends over 13 amino acids. Germline loops: CDR1 DFQATT, CDR2 SNEGSKA (reference sequence). The CDR3 DNA is TGCAGACTAGCGGGAGGGCCGTTTAATGAGCAGTTCTTC. It specifies CRLAGGPFNEQFF.

The chain links TRBV20-1 to TRBJ2-7; 9 bases match TRBD2. V lost 7 bases to trimming and J lost 2 bases; unmatched junction nucleotides: 9. The CDR3 runs to 14 residues. Germline CDR1 reads DFQATT; CDR2 reads SNEGSKA (reference sequence). CDR3 coding DNA: TGCAGTGTATCACTAGCGGGTCGCGCCTACGAGCAGTACTTC. Its protein product is CSVSLAGRAYEQYF.

This clonotype was seen repeatedly, ten times or more. This sequence joins TRBV5-8 and TRBJ1-2; D remains unclear. The CDR3 is made up of 13 amino acids. The V end was cut by 7 bases, the J end by 7 bases, with 17 bases between. Germline-derived CDR1 and CDR2 are SGHTS and YDEGEE. The CDR3 coding sequence is TGTGCCAGCGGACTCTTGGGTGGTACTGGCTACACCTTC. Its protein product is CASGLLGGTGYTF.

The chain recombines TRBV3-1 with TRBJ2-4; D ambiguous. In germline, CDR1 is LGHDT, CDR2 YNNKEL (reference sequence). The CDR3 extends over 14 amino acids. V dropped 2 bases and J dropped 2 bases, with 7 bases sitting between them. The DNA of the CDR3 is TGTGCCAGCAGCCAATGGGGTCCCAAAAACATTCAGTACTTC. Translation: CASSQWGPKNIQYF.